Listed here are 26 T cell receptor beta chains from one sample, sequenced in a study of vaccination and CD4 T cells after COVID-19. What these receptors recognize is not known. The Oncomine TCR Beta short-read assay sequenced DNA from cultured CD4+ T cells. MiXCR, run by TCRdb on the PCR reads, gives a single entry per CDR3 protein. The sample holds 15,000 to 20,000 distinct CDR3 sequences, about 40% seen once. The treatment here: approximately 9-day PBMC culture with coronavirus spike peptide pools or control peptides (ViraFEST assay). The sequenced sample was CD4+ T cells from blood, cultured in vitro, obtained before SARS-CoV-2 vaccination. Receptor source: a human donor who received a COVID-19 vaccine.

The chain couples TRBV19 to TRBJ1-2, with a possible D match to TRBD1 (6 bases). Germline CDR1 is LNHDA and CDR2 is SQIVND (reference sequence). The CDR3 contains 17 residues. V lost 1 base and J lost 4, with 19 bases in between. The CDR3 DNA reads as TGTGCCAGTAGTATAGGCGTGAAAGGGATAGGGGGCTATGGCTACACCTTC. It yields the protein CASSIGVKGIGGYGYTF.

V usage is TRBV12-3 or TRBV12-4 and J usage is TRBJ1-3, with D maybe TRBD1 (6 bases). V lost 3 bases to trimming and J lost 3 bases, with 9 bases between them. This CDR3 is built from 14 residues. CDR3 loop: CASSFRRGGNTIYF. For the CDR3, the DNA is TGTGCCAGCAGTTTTCGCAGGGGTGGAAACACCATATATTTT.

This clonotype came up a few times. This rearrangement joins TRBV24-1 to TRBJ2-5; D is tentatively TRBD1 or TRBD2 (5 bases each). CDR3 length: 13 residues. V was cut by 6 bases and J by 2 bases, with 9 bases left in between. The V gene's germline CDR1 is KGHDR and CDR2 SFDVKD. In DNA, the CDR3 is TGTGCCACCAGTTCCTGGGGGCAAGAGACCCAGTACTTC. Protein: CATSSWGQETQYF.

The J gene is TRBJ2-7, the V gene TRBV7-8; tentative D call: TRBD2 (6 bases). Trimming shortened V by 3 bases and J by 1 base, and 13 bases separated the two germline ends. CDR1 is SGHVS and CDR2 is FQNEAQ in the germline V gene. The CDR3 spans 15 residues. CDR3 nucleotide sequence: TGTGCCAGCAGCTTCGTGACTAGAGGATCCTACGAGCAGTACTTC. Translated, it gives CASSFVTRGSYEQYF.

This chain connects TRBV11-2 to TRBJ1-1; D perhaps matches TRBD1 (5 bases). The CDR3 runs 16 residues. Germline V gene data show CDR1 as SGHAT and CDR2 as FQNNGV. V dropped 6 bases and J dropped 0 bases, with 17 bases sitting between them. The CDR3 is CASRRGRGSLNTEAFF. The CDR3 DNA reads TGTGCCAGCAGGCGGGGCCGGGGGTCCTTGAACACTGAAGCTTTCTTT.

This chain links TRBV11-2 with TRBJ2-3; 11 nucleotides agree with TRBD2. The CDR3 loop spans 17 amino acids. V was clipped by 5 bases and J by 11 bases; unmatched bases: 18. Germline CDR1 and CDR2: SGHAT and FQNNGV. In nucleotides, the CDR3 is TGTGCCAGCAGCCCTATGACTAGCGGGGTCCTAGTAAGGGGGCAGTATTTT. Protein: CASSPMTSGVLVRGQYF.

For the CDR3, the DNA is TGCAGTGCTGGCGACAGTCTGAACTATGGCTACACCTTC. Its protein product is CSAGDSLNYGYTF. This chain connects TRBV20-1 to TRBJ1-2, with D perhaps matching TRBD1 (5 bases). Trimming took 5 bases from V and 2 from J, leaving 12 bases between them. The CDR3 covers 13 residues. CDR1 and CDR2 (germline): DFQATT, SNEGSKA (reference sequence).

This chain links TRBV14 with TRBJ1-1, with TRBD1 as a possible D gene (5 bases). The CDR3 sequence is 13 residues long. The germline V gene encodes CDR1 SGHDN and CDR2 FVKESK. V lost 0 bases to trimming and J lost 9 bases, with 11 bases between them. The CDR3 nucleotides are TGTGCCAGCAGCCAAGAGTACCGGGGGAAAGCTTTCTTT. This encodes CASSQEYRGKAFF.

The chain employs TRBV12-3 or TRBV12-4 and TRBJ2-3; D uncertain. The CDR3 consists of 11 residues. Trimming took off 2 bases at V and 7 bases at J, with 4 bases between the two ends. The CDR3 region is CASSLSNTQYF. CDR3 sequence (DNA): TGTGCCAGCAGTTTATCCAATACGCAGTATTTT.

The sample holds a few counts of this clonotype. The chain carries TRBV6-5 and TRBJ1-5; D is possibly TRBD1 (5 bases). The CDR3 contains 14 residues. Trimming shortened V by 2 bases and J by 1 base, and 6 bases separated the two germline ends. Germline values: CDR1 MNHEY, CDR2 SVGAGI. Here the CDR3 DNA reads TGTGCCAGCAGTTACGGGGGGAGCAATCAGCCCCAGCATTTT. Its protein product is CASSYGGSNQPQHF.

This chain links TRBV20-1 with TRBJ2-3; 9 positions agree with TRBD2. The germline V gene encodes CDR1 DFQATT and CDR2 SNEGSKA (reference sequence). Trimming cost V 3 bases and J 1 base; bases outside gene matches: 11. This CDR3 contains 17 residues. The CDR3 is CSASPPERGEGTDTQYF. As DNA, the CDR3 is TGCAGTGCTAGCCCCCCCGAGCGGGGGGAAGGCACAGATACGCAGTATTTT.

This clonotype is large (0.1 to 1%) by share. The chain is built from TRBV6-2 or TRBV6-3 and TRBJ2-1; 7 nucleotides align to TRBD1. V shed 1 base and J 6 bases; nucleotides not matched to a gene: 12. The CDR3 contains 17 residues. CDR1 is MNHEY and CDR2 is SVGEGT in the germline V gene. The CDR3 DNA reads TGTGCCAGCAGTTACTTAGGGACAGAGAGAGGTGGCAATGAGCAGTTCTTC. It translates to CASSYLGTERGGNEQFF.

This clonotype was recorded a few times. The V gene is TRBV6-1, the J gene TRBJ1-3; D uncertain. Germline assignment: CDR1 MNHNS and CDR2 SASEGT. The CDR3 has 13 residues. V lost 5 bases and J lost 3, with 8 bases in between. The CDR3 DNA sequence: TGTGCCAGCAGTCGTGAGAGTGGAAACACCATATATTTT. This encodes CASSRESGNTIYF.

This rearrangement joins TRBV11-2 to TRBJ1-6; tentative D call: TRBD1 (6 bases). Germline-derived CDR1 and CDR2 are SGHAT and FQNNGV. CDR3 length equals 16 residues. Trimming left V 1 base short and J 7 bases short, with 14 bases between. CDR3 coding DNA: TGTGCCAGCAGCTTAGCGAGTACAGGGCCAAATTCACCCCTCCACTTT. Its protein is CASSLASTGPNSPLHF.

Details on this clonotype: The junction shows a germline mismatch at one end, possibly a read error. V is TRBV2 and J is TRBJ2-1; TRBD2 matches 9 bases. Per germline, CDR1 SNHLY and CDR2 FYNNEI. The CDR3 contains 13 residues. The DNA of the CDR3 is TGTGCCAGCAGAGCTGGAGCAAGCGGGGGGTTGATCTTC. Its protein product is CASRAGASGGLIF.

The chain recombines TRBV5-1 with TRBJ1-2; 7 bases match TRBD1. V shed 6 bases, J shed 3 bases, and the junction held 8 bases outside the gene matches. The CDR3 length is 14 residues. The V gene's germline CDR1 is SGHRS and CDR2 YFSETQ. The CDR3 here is CASKEGGADYGYTF. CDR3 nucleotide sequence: TGCGCCAGCAAGGAAGGGGGCGCTGACTATGGCTACACCTTC.

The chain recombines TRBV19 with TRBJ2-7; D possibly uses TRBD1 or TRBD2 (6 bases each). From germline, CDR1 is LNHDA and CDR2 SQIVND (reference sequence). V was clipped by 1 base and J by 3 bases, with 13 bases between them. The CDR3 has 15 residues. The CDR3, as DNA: TGTGCCAGTAGTATAGCGGGTAGGGGGGACTACGAGCAGTACTTC. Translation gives CASSIAGRGDYEQYF. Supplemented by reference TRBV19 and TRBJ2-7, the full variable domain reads DGGITQSPKYLFRKEGQNVTLSCEQNLNHDAMYWYRQDPGQGLRLIYYSQIVNDFQKGDIAEGYSVSREKKESFPLTVTSAQKNPTAFYLCASSIAGRGDYEQYFGPGTRLTVT.

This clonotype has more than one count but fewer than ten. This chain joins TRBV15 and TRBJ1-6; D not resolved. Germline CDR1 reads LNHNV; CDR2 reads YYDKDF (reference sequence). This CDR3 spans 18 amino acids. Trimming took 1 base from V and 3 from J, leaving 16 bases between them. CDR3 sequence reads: CATSRVLGRAFYNSPLHF. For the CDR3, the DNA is TGTGCCACCAGCAGAGTATTAGGTCGGGCGTTCTATAATTCACCCCTCCACTTT.

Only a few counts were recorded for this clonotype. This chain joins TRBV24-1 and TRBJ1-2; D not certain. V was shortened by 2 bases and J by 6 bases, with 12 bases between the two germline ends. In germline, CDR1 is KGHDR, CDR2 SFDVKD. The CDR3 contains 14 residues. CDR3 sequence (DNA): TGTGCCACCAGTGATTCGGCCGGGCCCCATGGCTACACCTTC. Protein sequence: CATSDSAGPHGYTF.

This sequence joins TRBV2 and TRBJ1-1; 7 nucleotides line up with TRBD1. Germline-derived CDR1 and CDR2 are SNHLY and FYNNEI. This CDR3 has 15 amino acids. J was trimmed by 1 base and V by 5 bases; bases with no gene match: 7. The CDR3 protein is CASSLHRGRNTEAFF. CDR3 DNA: TGTGCCAGCAGTTTACACAGGGGCCGGAACACTGAAGCTTTCTTT.

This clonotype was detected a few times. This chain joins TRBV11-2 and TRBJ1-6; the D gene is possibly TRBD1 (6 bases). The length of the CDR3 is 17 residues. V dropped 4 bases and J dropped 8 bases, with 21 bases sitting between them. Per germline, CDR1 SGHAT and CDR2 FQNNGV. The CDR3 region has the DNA TGTGCCAGCAGCTCCCTGCGCAGGGGCGGGAAGGATTCACCCCTCCACTTT. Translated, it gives CASSSLRRGGKDSPLHF.

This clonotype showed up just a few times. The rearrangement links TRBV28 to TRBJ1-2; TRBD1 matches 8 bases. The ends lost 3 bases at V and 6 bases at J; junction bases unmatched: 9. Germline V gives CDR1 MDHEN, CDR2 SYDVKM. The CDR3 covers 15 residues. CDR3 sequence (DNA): TGTGCCAGCAGTTTTCCCCCAGGACAGGGAGATGGCTACACCTTC. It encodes CASSFPPGQGDGYTF.

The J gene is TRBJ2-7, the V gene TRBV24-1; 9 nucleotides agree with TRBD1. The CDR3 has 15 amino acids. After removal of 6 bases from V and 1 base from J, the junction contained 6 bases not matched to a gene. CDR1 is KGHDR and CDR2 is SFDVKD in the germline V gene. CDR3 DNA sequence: TGTGCCACCAGTTCCCCCGGGACAGGGTCCTACGAGCAGTACTTC. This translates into CATSSPGTGSYEQYF.

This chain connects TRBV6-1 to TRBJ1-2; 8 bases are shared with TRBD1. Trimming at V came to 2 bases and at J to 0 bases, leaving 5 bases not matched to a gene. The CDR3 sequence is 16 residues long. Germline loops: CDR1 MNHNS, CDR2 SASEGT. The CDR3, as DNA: TGTGCCAGCAGTGAACGGGGGACAGGAGCTAACTATGGCTACACCTTC. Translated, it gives CASSERGTGANYGYTF.

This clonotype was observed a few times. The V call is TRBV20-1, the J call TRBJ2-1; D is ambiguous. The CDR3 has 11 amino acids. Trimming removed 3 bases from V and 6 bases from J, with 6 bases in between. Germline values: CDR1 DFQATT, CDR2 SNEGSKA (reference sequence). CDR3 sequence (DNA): TGCAGTGCTAGTTCGGGCAATGAGCAGTTCTTC. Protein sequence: CSASSGNEQFF.

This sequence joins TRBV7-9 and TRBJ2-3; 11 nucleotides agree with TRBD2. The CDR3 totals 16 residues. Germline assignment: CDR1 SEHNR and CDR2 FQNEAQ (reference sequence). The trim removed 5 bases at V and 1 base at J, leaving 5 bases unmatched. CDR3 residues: CASSLEGLAGTDTQYF. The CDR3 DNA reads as TGTGCCAGCAGCCTAGAGGGACTAGCGGGCACAGATACGCAGTATTTT. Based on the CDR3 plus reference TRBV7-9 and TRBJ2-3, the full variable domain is DTGVSQNPRHKITKRGQNVTFRCDPISEHNRLYWYRQTLGQGPEFLTYFQNEAQLEKSRLLSDRFSAERPKGSFSTLEIQRTEQGDSAMYLCASSLEGLAGTDTQYFGPGTRLTVL.